This entry lists 11 T cell receptor beta chains sequenced from one sample in a study of blood T cell repertoires in COVID-19. Only in-frame clones appear in the TCRdb table, and some are missing; sequencing was by immunoSEQ multiplex PCR. Of 250,000 to 300,000 clones in the sample, about 91% were seen once. The specimen sequenced was peripheral blood. Receptors originate from a woman aged 40-49 years who had recovered from COVID-19.

The V and J genes are TRBV18 and TRBJ2-1; 8 positions agree with TRBD1. The length of the CDR3 is 18 residues. The V and J ends lost 1 base and 2 bases, in that order; junction bases with no gene match: 10. Germline-derived CDR1 and CDR2 are KGHSH and LQKENI. CDR3 nucleotide sequence: TGTGCCAGCTCACCACGAGGACCCGGGACAGGAACCTACAATGAGCAGTTCTTC. Translated, it gives CASSPRGPGTGTYNEQFF.

This rearrangement joins TRBV9 to TRBJ2-1; TRBD2 matches at 7 bases. Germline V CDR1 and CDR2: SGDLS, YYNGEE. Trimming took 0 bases from V and 4 from J; bases not matched to a gene: 7. This CDR3 contains 16 residues. CDR3 protein: CASSVGAGSRYNEQFF. CDR3 sequence (DNA): TGTGCCAGCAGCGTAGGAGCGGGGTCCCGTTACAATGAGCAGTTCTTC.

Here the CDR3 reads CASSQGLAKDEQYF. The CDR3 nucleotides are TGTGCCAGCTCACAGGGACTAGCGAAGGACGAGCAGTACTTC. This chain connects TRBV18 to TRBJ2-7; TRBD2 matches 10 bases. CDR1 is KGHSH and CDR2 is LQKENI in the germline V gene. Trimming took 4 bases from V and 5 from J; bases not matched to a gene: 5. The CDR3 contains 14 residues.

This chain joins TRBV5-4 and TRBJ2-2, with TRBD2 matching 8 bases. Germline V gene sequence: CDR1 SGHNT, CDR2 YYREEE (reference sequence). This CDR3 comprises 15 residues. V gave up 4 bases and J gave up 4 bases; unmatched junction bases: 6. CDR3 region: CASSPQGLGTGELFF. Here the CDR3 DNA reads TGTGCCAGCAGCCCACAGGGACTAGGCACCGGGGAGCTGTTTTTT.

V usage is TRBV2 and J usage is TRBJ1-2, with D hard to call. Trimming removed 6 bases from V and 4 bases from J, with 15 bases in between. Looked up from germline, CDR1 is SNHLY and CDR2 is FYNNEI. This CDR3 comprises 14 residues. CDR3 nucleotide sequence: TGTGCCAGCAGGTCGACCGGGGATGCCTATGGCTACACCTTC. Its translation: CASRSTGDAYGYTF. Based on the CDR3 plus reference TRBV2 and TRBJ1-2, the full variable domain is EPEVTQTPSHQVTQMGQEVILRCVPISNHLYFYWYRQILGQKVEFLVSFYNNEISEKSEIFDDQFSVERPDGSNFTLKIRSTKLEDSAMYFCASRSTGDAYGYTFGSGTRLTVV.

The gene calls are TRBV7-2 and TRBJ2-2; D possibly corresponds to TRBD1 (6 bases). The CDR3 has 15 residues. Germline V CDR1 and CDR2: SGHTA, FQGNSA. V shed 2 bases and J shed 5 bases, with 12 bases lying between them. Written as DNA, the CDR3 is TGTGCCAGCAGCTTATTGACAGGCGGGACCGGGGAGCTGTTTTTT. This translates into CASSLLTGGTGELFF.

The chain links TRBV5-4 to TRBJ1-4, with TRBD1 matching 8 bases. Trimming cost V 3 bases and J 3 bases; bases outside gene matches: 4. CDR1 is SGHNT and CDR2 is YYREEE in the germline V gene (reference sequence). The CDR3 is made up of 15 amino acids. The CDR3 DNA follows: TGTGCCAGCAGCTCAGCAGGGGGCCCTAATGAAAAACTGTTTTTT. This translates into CASSSAGGPNEKLFF.

The CDR3 nucleotides read TGTGCCATCAGTGAGTCGGGGGGAGGAAATGAGCAGTTCTTC. Protein sequence: CAISESGGGNEQFF. V gene TRBV10-3 combines with J gene TRBJ2-1, with a tentative D call TRBD2 (6 bases). The germline gives CDR1 ENHRY, CDR2 SYGVKD. V was pared by 0 bases and J by 7 bases, with 10 bases between. The length of the CDR3 is 14 residues.

A note on this clone: An end of the junction differs from the germline gene, which may be a read error. The chain links TRBV19 to TRBJ1-2; possible D gene TRBD1, 6 bases. The CDR3 is made up of 16 amino acids. Germline V CDR1 and CDR2: LNHDA, SQIVND (reference sequence). The CDR3: CASSKIGLEGDYDYTF. In nucleotides, the CDR3 is TGTGCCAGTAGTAAGATCGGACTCGAGGGGGACTATGACTACACCTTC.

In its sample, this clone was seen a few times. The CDR3 is CASSQVVLDNSPRDNEQFF. In nucleotides, the CDR3 is TGCGCCAGCAGCCAAGTAGTATTGGACAATAGCCCCAGGGATAATGAGCAGTTCTTC. The chain uses TRBV4-3 and TRBJ2-1; a possible D gene is TRBD1 (5 bases). V dropped 1 base and J dropped 7 bases, with 26 bases sitting between them. Germline CDR1 and CDR2: LGHNA and YSLEER. The CDR3 covers 19 residues.

This sequence joins TRBV7-2 and TRBJ2-7; 12 bases are shared with TRBD2. V dropped 1 base and J dropped 6; count of bases not matched to a gene: 10. CDR1 is SGHTA, CDR2 FQGNSA, per germline. The CDR3 runs 17 residues. DNA of the CDR3: TGTGCCAGCAGCTTAGATCTGACTAGCGGGGGTCTGGGCGAGCAGTACTTC. It encodes CASSLDLTSGGLGEQYF.